This T cell receptor (beta chain) was recorded in a study of T cells in tuberculosis. Across the whole study: A South African cohort included IGRA-negative adolescents, latently infected IGRA-positive adolescents and adults with active tuberculosis.

Regarding this clone: Its specificity is not known.

Using immunoSEQ multiplex PCR, the repertoire was profiled, and TCRdb retains in-frame clones only, with some absent. The sample yields tens of thousands of clones, nearly 97% seen once. Study findings and constraints: Smaller alpha distances in active tuberculosis partly reflected shorter CDR3-alpha lengths.

This CDR3 is 17 amino acids long. The germline V and J ends were trimmed by 2 bases and 2 bases, with 17 bases remaining between them. Germline CDR1 reads SEHNR; CDR2 reads FQNEAQ (reference sequence). At study entry, adolescents had tuberculin skin tests and IGRA screening. The chain joins TRBV7-9 to TRBJ2-3, with a weak D call TRBD2 (6 bases). Sequenced input: PBMCs. The TCR sequence derives from a donor aged 10-29 years with latent tuberculosis or without tuberculosis infection. DNA of the CDR3: TGTGCCAGCAGCTTAACAACAGGAGGGATCCCCACAGATACGCAGTATTTT. Translated, it gives CASSLTTGGIPTDTQYF.